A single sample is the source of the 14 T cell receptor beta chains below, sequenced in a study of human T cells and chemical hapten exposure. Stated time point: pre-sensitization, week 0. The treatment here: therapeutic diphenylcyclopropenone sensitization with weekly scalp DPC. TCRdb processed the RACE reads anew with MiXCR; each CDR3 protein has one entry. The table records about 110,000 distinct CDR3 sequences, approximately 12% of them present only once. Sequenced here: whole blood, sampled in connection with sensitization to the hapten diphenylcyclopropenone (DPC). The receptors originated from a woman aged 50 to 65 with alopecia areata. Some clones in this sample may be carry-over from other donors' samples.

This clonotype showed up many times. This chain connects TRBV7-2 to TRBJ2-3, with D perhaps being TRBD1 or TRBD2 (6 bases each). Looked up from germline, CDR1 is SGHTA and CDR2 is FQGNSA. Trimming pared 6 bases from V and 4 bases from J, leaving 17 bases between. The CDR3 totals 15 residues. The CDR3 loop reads CASSRQGRRADTQYF. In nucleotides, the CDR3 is TGTGCCAGCAGTCGCCAGGGGAGGAGGGCAGATACGCAGTATTTT.

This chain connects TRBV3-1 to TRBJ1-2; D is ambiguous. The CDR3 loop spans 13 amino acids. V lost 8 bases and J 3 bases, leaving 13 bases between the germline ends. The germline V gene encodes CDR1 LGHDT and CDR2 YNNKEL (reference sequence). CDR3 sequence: CASGGPPDYGYTF. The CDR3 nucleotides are TGTGCCAGCGGTGGGCCGCCGGACTATGGCTACACCTTC.

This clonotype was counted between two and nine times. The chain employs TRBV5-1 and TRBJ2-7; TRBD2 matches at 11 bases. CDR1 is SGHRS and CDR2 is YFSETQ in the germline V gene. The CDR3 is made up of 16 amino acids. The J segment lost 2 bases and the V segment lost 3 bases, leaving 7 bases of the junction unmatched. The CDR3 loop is CASSSNQLAGAYEQYF. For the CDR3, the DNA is TGCGCCAGCAGCTCAAACCAACTAGCGGGGGCCTACGAGCAGTACTTC.

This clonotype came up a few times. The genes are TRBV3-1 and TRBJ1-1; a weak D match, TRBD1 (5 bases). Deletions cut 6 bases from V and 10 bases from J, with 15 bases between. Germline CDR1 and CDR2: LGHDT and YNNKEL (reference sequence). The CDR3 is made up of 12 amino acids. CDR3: CASRHGAGGAFF. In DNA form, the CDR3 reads TGTGCCAGCAGACATGGGGCAGGTGGAGCTTTCTTT.

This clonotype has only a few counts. CDR3 sequence: CASSPRLPSNSNQPQHF. DNA of the CDR3: TGTGCCAGCAGCCCCCGCCTTCCTTCAAATAGCAATCAGCCCCAGCATTTT. V usage is TRBV7-6 and J usage is TRBJ1-5; no definite D call. This CDR3 is built from 17 residues. CDR1 and CDR2 (germline): SGHVS, FNYEAQ. The V and J ends lost 5 bases and 0 bases respectively, with 17 bases between them.

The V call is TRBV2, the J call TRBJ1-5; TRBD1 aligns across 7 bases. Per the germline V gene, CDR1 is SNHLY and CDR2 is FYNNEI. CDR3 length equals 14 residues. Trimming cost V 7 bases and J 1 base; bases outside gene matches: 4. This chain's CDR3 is CASTDRRSNQPQHF. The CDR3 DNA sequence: TGTGCCAGCACGGACAGGAGGAGCAATCAGCCCCAGCATTTT. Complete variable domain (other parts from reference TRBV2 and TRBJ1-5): EPEVTQTPSHQVTQMGQEVILRCVPISNHLYFYWYRQILGQKVEFLVSFYNNEISEKSEIFDDQFSVERPDGSNFTLKIRSTKLEDSAMYFCASTDRRSNQPQHFGDGTRLSIL.

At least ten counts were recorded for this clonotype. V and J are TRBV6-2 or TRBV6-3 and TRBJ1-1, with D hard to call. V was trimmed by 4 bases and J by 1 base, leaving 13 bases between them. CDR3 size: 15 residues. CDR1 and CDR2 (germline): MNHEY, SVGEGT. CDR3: CASSFLSTRNTEAFF. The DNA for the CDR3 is TGTGCCAGCAGTTTCCTCTCGACACGGAACACTGAAGCTTTCTTT.

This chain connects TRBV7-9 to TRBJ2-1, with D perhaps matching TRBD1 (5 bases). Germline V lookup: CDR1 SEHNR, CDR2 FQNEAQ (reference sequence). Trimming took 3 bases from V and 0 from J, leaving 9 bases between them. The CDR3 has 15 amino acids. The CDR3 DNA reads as TGTGCCAGCAGCTTTCGACAGAGCTCCTACAATGAGCAGTTCTTC. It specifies CASSFRQSSYNEQFF.

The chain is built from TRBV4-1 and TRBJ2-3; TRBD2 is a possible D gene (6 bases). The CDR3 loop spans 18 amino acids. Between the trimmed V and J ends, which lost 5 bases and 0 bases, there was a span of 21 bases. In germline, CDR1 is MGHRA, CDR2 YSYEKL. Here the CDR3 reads CASSSSVLAFWSTDTQYF. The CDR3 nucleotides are TGCGCCAGCAGCTCAAGCGTACTAGCTTTCTGGAGCACAGATACGCAGTATTTT.

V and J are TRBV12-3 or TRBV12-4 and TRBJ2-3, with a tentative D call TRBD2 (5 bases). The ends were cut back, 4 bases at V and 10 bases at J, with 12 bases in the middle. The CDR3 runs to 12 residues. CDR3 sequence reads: CASSSGLLPQYF. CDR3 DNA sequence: TGTGCCAGCAGTTCCGGACTTCTACCGCAGTATTTT.

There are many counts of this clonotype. The CDR3 loop reads CASSLAPGLDRGYTF. The CDR3 nucleotides read TGTGCCAGCAGTTTAGCACCGGGCCTAGATCGGGGCTACACCTTC. The chain recombines TRBV28 with TRBJ1-2; D gene uncertain. The CDR3 totals 15 residues. Germline CDR1 MDHEN, CDR2 SYDVKM. Trimming pared 2 bases from V and 8 bases from J, leaving 18 bases between.

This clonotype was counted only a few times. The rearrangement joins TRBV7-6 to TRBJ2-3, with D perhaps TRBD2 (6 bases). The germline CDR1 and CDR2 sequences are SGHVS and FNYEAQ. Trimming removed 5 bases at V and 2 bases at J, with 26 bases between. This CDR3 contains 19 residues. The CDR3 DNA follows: TGTGCCAGCAGCCATAGGGAGGACATCGCCGGGGACGTCACAGATACGCAGTATTTT. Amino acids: CASSHREDIAGDVTDTQYF. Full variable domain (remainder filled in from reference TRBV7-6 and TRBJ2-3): GAGVSQSPRYKVTKRGQDVALRCDPISGHVSLYWYRQALGQGPEFLTYFNYEAQQDKSGLPNDRFSAERPEGSISTLTIQRTEQRDSAMYRCASSHREDIAGDVTDTQYFGPGTRLTVL.

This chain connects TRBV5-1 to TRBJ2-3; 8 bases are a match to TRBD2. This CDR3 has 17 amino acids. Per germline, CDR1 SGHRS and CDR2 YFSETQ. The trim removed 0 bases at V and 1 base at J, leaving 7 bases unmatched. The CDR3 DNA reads TGCGCCAGCAGCTTGGAGGCTAGCGGGTACGGCACAGATACGCAGTATTTT. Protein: CASSLEASGYGTDTQYF. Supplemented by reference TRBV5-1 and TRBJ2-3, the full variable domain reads KAGVTQTPRYLIKTRGQQVTLSCSPISGHRSVSWYQQTPGQGLQFLFEYFSETQRNKGNFPGRFSGRQFSNSRSEMNVSTLELGDSALYLCASSLEASGYGTDTQYFGPGTRLTVL.

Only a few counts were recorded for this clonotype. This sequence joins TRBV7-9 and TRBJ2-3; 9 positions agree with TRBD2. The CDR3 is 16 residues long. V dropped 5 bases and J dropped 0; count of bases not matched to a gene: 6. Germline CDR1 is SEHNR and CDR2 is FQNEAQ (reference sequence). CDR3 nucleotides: TGTGCCAGCAGCCCACGACTAGCGGAGAGCACAGATACGCAGTATTTT. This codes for CASSPRLAESTDTQYF.